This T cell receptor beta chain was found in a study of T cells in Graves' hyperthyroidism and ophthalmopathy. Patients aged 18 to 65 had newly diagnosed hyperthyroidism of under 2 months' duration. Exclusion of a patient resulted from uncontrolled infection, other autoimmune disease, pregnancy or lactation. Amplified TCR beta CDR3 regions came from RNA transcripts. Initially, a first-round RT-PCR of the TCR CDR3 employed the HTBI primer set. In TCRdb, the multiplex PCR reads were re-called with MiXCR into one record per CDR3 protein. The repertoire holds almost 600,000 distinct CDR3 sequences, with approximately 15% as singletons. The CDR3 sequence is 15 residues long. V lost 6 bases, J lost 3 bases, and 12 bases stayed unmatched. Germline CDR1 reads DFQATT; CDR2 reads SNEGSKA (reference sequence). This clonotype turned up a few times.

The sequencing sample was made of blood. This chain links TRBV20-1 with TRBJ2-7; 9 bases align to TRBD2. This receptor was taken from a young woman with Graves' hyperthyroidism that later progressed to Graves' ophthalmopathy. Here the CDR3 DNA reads TGCAGTGCCACCTCGACTAGCGGAGGGTTCTACGAGCAGTACTTC. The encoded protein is CSATSTSGGFYEQYF.